These 16 T cell receptor beta chains originate from one sample sequenced in a study of beta chain features in type 1 diabetes. The isolated RNA, all of it, was reverse transcribed, so expressed TCRB transcripts were what got sequenced. The assay was immunoSEQ multiplex PCR, and TCRdb's table has in-frame clones only and misses some. Of some 150,000 clones listed, roughly 50% are singletons. Input material: Tregs from blood. These receptors were taken from a man aged 18 to 35 in good health.

The rearrangement uses TRBV28 and TRBJ2-7; no firm D call. CDR3 length: 12 residues. CDR1 is MDHEN and CDR2 is SYDVKM in the germline V gene. The V gene lost 4 bases and the J gene lost 2 bases, with 6 bases spanning the gap. In nucleotides, the CDR3 is TGTGCCAGCAGTTCGAGGACCTACGAGCAGTACTTC. Translation: CASSSRTYEQYF.

This chain uses TRBV19 with TRBJ2-7; TRBD2 agrees at 9 bases. J lost 9 bases, V lost 5 bases, and 11 bases had no gene match. The length of the CDR3 is 14 residues. Germline V lookup: CDR1 LNHDA, CDR2 SQIVND (reference sequence). The CDR3 loop reads CASSDLAGEEVQYF. CDR3 sequence (DNA): TGTGCCAGTAGTGATTTAGCGGGAGAAGAAGTGCAGTACTTC. The full variable domain, with the rest looked up from reference TRBV19 and TRBJ2-7, is DGGITQSPKYLFRKEGQNVTLSCEQNLNHDAMYWYRQDPGQGLRLIYYSQIVNDFQKGDIAEGYSVSREKKESFPLTVTSAQKNPTAFYLCASSDLAGEEVQYFGPGTRLTVT.

This clone was counted between two and nine times. The CDR3: CASSDERGVSTDTQYF. The DNA for the CDR3 is TGTGCCAGTAGTGACGAGCGGGGGGTAAGCACAGATACGCAGTATTTT. The V gene is TRBV19, the J gene TRBJ2-3; 9 positions match TRBD2. The CDR3 sequence is 16 residues long. The V gene's germline CDR1 is LNHDA and CDR2 SQIVND (reference sequence). V lost 5 bases and J lost 0; bases outside the gene matches: 6.

V gene TRBV7-3 combines with J gene TRBJ2-7, with TRBD1 matching 8 bases. The CDR3 length is 14 residues. J gave up 3 bases and V 5 bases, and 6 bases lay outside the gene matches. Germline CDR1 and CDR2: SGHTA and FQGTGA. CDR3 sequence (DNA): TGTGCCAGCAGCCCGCGACAGGGGCACTACGAGCAGTACTTC. This translates into CASSPRQGHYEQYF.

The J gene is TRBJ1-2, the V gene TRBV7-2, with D possibly TRBD1 on 6 matching bases. Germline lookup yields CDR1 SGHTA and CDR2 FQGNSA. There are 12 residues in the CDR3. V lost 3 bases and J lost 8, with 10 bases in between. CDR3 protein: CASSFTGSGYTF. The CDR3 region has the DNA TGTGCCAGCAGCTTTACAGGGAGCGGCTACACCTTC.

This chain uses TRBV7-8 with TRBJ1-1, with D tentatively TRBD1 (5 bases). V gave up 3 bases and J gave up 1 base, with 6 bases separating them. The V gene's germline CDR1 is SGHVS and CDR2 FQNEAQ. The CDR3 covers 13 residues. This CDR3 reads CASSFQGNTEAFF. DNA of the CDR3: TGTGCCAGCAGCTTTCAGGGGAACACTGAAGCTTTCTTT. Combining the CDR3 with reference TRBV7-8 and TRBJ1-1 gives the whole variable domain GAGVSQSPRYKVAKRGQDVALRCDPISGHVSLFWYQQALGQGPEFLTYFQNEAQLDKSGLPSDRFFAERPEGSVSTLKIQRTQQEDSAVYLCASSFQGNTEAFFGQGTRLTVV.

A few counts support this clone. This sequence joins TRBV5-1 and TRBJ2-7; D gene unclear. Germline V gives CDR1 SGHRS, CDR2 YFSETQ. Between the trimmed V and J ends, which lost 2 bases and 2 bases, there was a span of 11 bases. The CDR3 has 14 amino acids. CDR3 sequence: CASSFGSVAYEQYF. The CDR3 bases are TGCGCCAGCAGCTTCGGTTCGGTGGCCTACGAGCAGTACTTC.

Concerning this clone: One end of the junction is discordant with germline, which a read error may explain. The gene calls are TRBV9 and TRBJ1-6; D gene ambiguous. The CDR3 loop spans 15 amino acids. The germline gives CDR1 SGDLS, CDR2 YYNGEE. The CDR3 reads CASSVGPGYNPPLHF. In DNA form, the CDR3 reads TGTGCCAGCAGCGTAGGGCCAGGCTATAATCCACCCCTCCACTTT.

This clone was seen a handful of times. V and J are TRBV4-3 and TRBJ2-3; TRBD2 might be the D (6 bases). V was shortened by 10 bases and J by 5 bases, with 19 bases between the two germline ends. This CDR3 has 14 residues. Germline CDR1 is LGHNA and CDR2 is YSLEER. The CDR3 DNA reads as TGCGCCACCACCTCAAGCCTCGGGAGAGATACGCAGTATTTT. Translating it yields CATTSSLGRDTQYF.

The chain recombines TRBV5-4 with TRBJ1-2; no clear D gene. With 1 base removed from V and 4 bases from J, the gap between germline ends came to 14 bases. The CDR3 has 15 amino acids. Germline V CDR1 and CDR2: SGHNT, YYREEE (reference sequence). CDR3 sequence reads: CASSLYLRSGYGYTF. The CDR3 region has the DNA TGTGCCAGCAGCTTGTATCTCCGATCAGGCTATGGCTACACCTTC.

The chain couples TRBV9 to TRBJ1-5, with 11 bases lining up with TRBD1. The CDR3 is 15 residues long. J was trimmed by 6 bases and V by 3 bases; bases with no gene match: 5. Germline V gene sequence: CDR1 SGDLS, CDR2 YYNGEE. CDR3 region: CASSAGQGELQPQHF. CDR3 coding DNA: TGTGCCAGCAGCGCGGGACAGGGGGAGCTTCAGCCCCAGCATTTT.

In this sample, this clone turned up a few times. The CDR3 region is CASSSDVGQQFF. CDR3 DNA sequence: TGTGCCAGCAGCTCAGATGTGGGCCAGCAGTTCTTC. The chain has TRBV7-9 and TRBJ2-1; D remains ambiguous. The V end was cut by 4 bases, the J end by 11 bases, with 12 bases between. Germline-derived CDR1 and CDR2 are SEHNR and FQNEAQ (reference sequence). The CDR3 runs to 12 residues.

This clone has a handful of counts. The CDR3, as DNA: TGTGCCAGTAGTATGTCAGGAAGTTGGGCTTACGAGCAGTACTTC. Encoded protein: CASSMSGSWAYEQYF. The chain recombines TRBV19 with TRBJ2-7; D unresolved. This CDR3 is built from 15 residues. Per germline, CDR1 LNHDA and CDR2 SQIVND (reference sequence). V lost 3 bases and J 4 bases, leaving 16 bases between the germline ends.

This clone turned up a few times. The chain joins TRBV4-1 to TRBJ2-2; possibly TRBD1 for D (6 bases). The CDR3 covers 16 residues. Trimming pared 1 base from V and 0 bases from J, leaving 9 bases between. Per the germline V gene, CDR1 is MGHRA and CDR2 is YSYEKL. The CDR3 protein is CASSQAGQTNTGELFF. CDR3 DNA: TGCGCCAGCAGCCAAGCGGGACAAACGAACACCGGGGAGCTGTTTTTT.

This rearrangement joins TRBV19 to TRBJ1-5; D remains unclear. V lost 3 bases and J lost 0, with 12 bases in between. Looked up from germline, CDR1 is LNHDA and CDR2 is SQIVND (reference sequence). There are 16 residues in the CDR3. CDR3 protein: CASSIPTRLSNQPQHF. CDR3 coding DNA: TGTGCCAGTAGTATTCCAACACGACTTAGCAATCAGCCCCAGCATTTT.

This chain uses TRBV7-2 with TRBJ1-5; D might be TRBD1 (6 bases). The ends were cut back, 3 bases at V and 0 bases at J, with 12 bases in the middle. The germline V gene encodes CDR1 SGHTA and CDR2 FQGNSA. The CDR3 runs to 16 residues. CDR3 sequence: CASSFPIRGSNQPQHF. CDR3 nucleotide sequence: TGTGCCAGCAGCTTCCCTATCAGGGGTAGCAATCAGCCCCAGCATTTT.